One T cell receptor beta chain is described in this entry. Its matching antigen is unknown. Cells designated naive CD8 were CD45RO-negative and were positively selected for CCR7, with terminally differentiated effector memory CD45RA+ cells excluded. The length of the CDR3 is 12 residues. Trimming shortened V by 4 bases and J by 9 bases, and 10 bases separated the two germline ends. The germline gives CDR1 MDHEN, CDR2 SYDVKM. Clones were read by immunoSEQ multiplex PCR, and TCRdb kept only the in-frame ones, dropping some. Of almost 700,000 clones listed, roughly nine tenths were seen once; the top ten hold 24%. The data originate from a study of shared clonotypes between healthy human individuals. Study outcomes and limitations: The sharing of 4.5% to 5.5% of naive CD4 clonotypes was seen across a handful of donors.

Sequenced sample: naive CD8+ T cells sorted from blood. The sequence came from a man under 40 in good health. V is TRBV28 and J is TRBJ2-1; D not resolved. In DNA form, the CDR3 reads TGTGCCAGCAGTTCCGCCGAGAGTGAGCAGTTCTTC. Protein sequence: CASSSAESEQFF.